The 9 T cell receptor beta chains in this list originate from one sample, sequenced in a study of blood T cell repertoires in COVID-19. Here immunoSEQ multiplex PCR was the method, and the copy in TCRdb shows in-frame clones only, minus some. Among 60,000 to 70,000 clones, around 82% were seen once, and the ten largest hold 6.6%. The sample comprised peripheral blood. Receptor source: a man in his sixties with acute or convalescent COVID-19.

The chain carries TRBV7-2 and TRBJ1-5; 9 nucleotides align to TRBD1. Germline V lookup: CDR1 SGHTA, CDR2 FQGNSA. The V segment lost 5 bases and the J segment 8 bases; nucleotides outside the gene matches: 10. The CDR3 is 15 residues long. The DNA of the CDR3 is TGTGCCAGCAGCCCGGGACAGGGTGGAAGGGAGCCCCAGCATTTT. Protein product: CASSPGQGGREPQHF.

The chain employs TRBV6-2 or TRBV6-3 and TRBJ1-1, with a tentative D call TRBD1 (5 bases). The CDR3 length is 12 residues. The V and J ends lost 4 bases and 7 bases respectively, with 10 bases between them. Germline loops: CDR1 MNHEY, CDR2 SVGEGT. CDR3 protein: CASSLSGIEAFF. The CDR3 DNA sequence: TGTGCCAGCAGTTTGTCAGGGATTGAAGCTTTCTTT.

This chain connects TRBV3-1 (or the pseudogene TRBV3-2) to TRBJ1-1; D is possibly TRBD1 (5 bases). CDR3 size: 18 residues. V dropped 2 bases and J dropped 3 bases, with 22 bases sitting between them. Looked up from germline, CDR1 is LGHDT and CDR2 is YNNKEL (reference sequence). CDR3 residues: CASSQIFTTGQRDTEAFF. CDR3 sequence (DNA): TGTGCCAGCAGCCAAATATTCACAACAGGCCAGAGAGACACTGAAGCTTTCTTT.

The chain links TRBV5-1 to TRBJ1-1; TRBD1 matches 9 bases. V was clipped by 5 bases and J by 11 bases; unmatched bases: 7. In germline, CDR1 is SGHRS, CDR2 YFSETQ. CDR3 size: 12 residues. CDR3 sequence (DNA): TGCGCCAGCAGGGACAGGGGCGAGAGGGCTTTCTTT. Protein: CASRDRGERAFF.

The chain combines TRBV7-8 with TRBJ2-2; 8 bases are a match to TRBD1. Trimming took 5 bases from V and 7 from J; bases not matched to a gene: 9. The CDR3 runs to 15 residues. Germline CDR1 and CDR2: SGHVS and FQNEAQ. The CDR3 protein is CASSPRTGRSGELFF. The CDR3 DNA sequence: TGTGCCAGCAGCCCCCGGACAGGGCGGAGCGGGGAGCTGTTTTTT. Full variable domain (missing parts from reference TRBV7-8 and TRBJ2-2): GAGVSQSPRYKVAKRGQDVALRCDPISGHVSLFWYQQALGQGPEFLTYFQNEAQLDKSGLPSDRFFAERPEGSVSTLKIQRTQQEDSAVYLCASSPRTGRSGELFFGEGSRLTVL.

The chain employs TRBV6-1 and TRBJ2-2; 7 bases are a match to TRBD1. This CDR3 contains 15 residues. Germline V lookup: CDR1 MNHNS, CDR2 SASEGT. V lost 3 bases and J lost 0; bases outside the gene matches: 1. The CDR3 reads CASSDRGSNTGELFF. CDR3 nucleotides: TGTGCCAGCAGTGACAGGGGGTCGAACACCGGGGAGCTGTTTTTT.

The V gene is TRBV7-2, the J gene TRBJ2-7; weak D call: TRBD1 (6 bases). Germline CDR1 is SGHTA and CDR2 is FQGNSA. The CDR3 extends over 13 amino acids. Trimming pared 1 base from V and 7 bases from J, leaving 11 bases between. The CDR3 nucleotides are TGTGCCAGCAGCTTAGTGGCCAGGGGTGAGCAGTACGTC. Translated, it gives CASSLVARGEQYV.

The V and J genes are TRBV7-9 and TRBJ1-6; TRBD1 agrees at 11 bases. CDR1 is SEHNR and CDR2 is FQNEAQ in the germline V gene (reference sequence). The CDR3 sequence is 14 residues long. V shed 5 bases and J 10 bases; nucleotides not matched to a gene: 4. In nucleotides, the CDR3 is TGTGCCAGCAGCCACGGGACAGGGGGATCACCCCTCCACTTT. Translation gives CASSHGTGGSPLHF.

The chain combines TRBV7-9 with TRBJ1-1; 9 bases are a match to TRBD1. The germline V gene has CDR1 SEHNR and CDR2 FQNEAQ (reference sequence). With V trimmed by 0 bases and J by 3 bases, 5 bases remained unmatched. This CDR3 contains 16 residues. As DNA, the CDR3 is TGTGCCAGCAGCTTAGCCGGGACAGGGTGGGACACTGAAGCTTTCTTT. Protein: CASSLAGTGWDTEAFF.